The rows below give T cell receptor beta chains drawn from one sample of a study of cytomegalovirus exposure and HLA in healthy donors. The table came from immunoSEQ multiplex PCR; TCRdb's copy has only in-frame clones and leaves some out. The repertoire includes about 250,000 clones, roughly 81% of them detected once, and approximately 0.24% sits in the top ten. The sample was PBMCs. The receptors were gathered from a girl aged 2-15 years in good health and CMV-seronegative. The CDR3 runs from the conserved cysteine through the conserved F or W. The D gene is left open where the match is weak. Clone sizes are given selectively: once, few, many, or a class where the clone is expanded.

J gene: TRBJ2-1; D gene: TRBD2; clone size: -; V gene: TRBV7-9; CDR3 DNA: TGTGCCAGCAGCTTAAAAGGGCTAGCGGGAGTTTCTGAGCAGTTCTTC; CDR3 protein: CASSLKGLAGVSEQFF
J gene: TRBJ2-7; D gene: TRBD1; clone size: -; V gene: TRBV5-1; CDR3 DNA: TGCGCCAGCAGCTGGGACAGGGACTCCTTCTACGAGCAGTACTTC; CDR3 protein: CASSWDRDSFYEQYF
J gene: TRBJ1-5; D gene: -; clone size: -; V gene: TRBV7-8; CDR3 DNA: TGTGCCAGCAGCTCTTGGACAAAGGGCAATCAGCCCCAGCATTTT; CDR3 protein: CASSSWTKGNQPQHF
J gene: TRBJ2-1; D gene: -; clone size: once; V gene: TRBV5-1; CDR3 DNA: TGCGCCAGCAGCTTGTTCGTCCAGGGCAATGAGCAGTTCTTC; CDR3 protein: CASSLFVQGNEQFF
J gene: TRBJ1-2; D gene: TRBD1; clone size: -; V gene: TRBV27; CDR3 DNA: TGTGCCAGCGCATTGGACAGGGAGTACTATGGCTACACCTTC; CDR3 protein: CASALDREYYGYTF
J gene: TRBJ2-3; D gene: -; clone size: -; V gene: TRBV6-5; CDR3 DNA: TGTGCCAGCAGAGGCGGGACTAGCACAGATACGCAGTATTTT; CDR3 protein: CASRGGTSTDTQYF
J gene: TRBJ2-5; D gene: -; clone size: -; V gene: TRBV6-1; CDR3 DNA: TGTGCCAGCACCCCTGACTCATTCCAAGAGACCCAGTACTTC; CDR3 protein: CASTPDSFQETQYF
J gene: TRBJ2-3; D gene: -; clone size: -; V gene: TRBV5-1; CDR3 DNA: TGCGCCAGCAGCTTGGGCAGGGCTAAAGATACGCAGTATTTT; CDR3 protein: CASSLGRAKDTQYF
J gene: TRBJ2-1; D gene: TRBD2; clone size: once; V gene: TRBV10-2; CDR3 DNA: TGCGCCAGCAACAGCGGGGGGGCGAGGGAGCAGTTCTTC; CDR3 protein: CASNSGGAREQFF
J gene: TRBJ1-6; D gene: TRBD1; clone size: -; V gene: TRBV7-9; CDR3 DNA: TGTGCCAGCAGCTTAAGGGCCCCGGACAGGGTAAATTCACCCCTCCACTTT; CDR3 protein: CASSLRAPDRVNSPLHF
J gene: TRBJ2-7; D gene: TRBD1; clone size: -; V gene: TRBV19; CDR3 DNA: TGTGCCAGTAAGGAGGACAGGGGCACCTACGAGCAGTACTTC; CDR3 protein: CASKEDRGTYEQYF
J gene: TRBJ1-3; D gene: -; clone size: -; V gene: TRBV7-2; CDR3 DNA: TGTGCCAGCAGCCCTAGAGCCTTCTCTGGAAACACCATATATTTT; CDR3 protein: CASSPRAFSGNTIYF
J gene: TRBJ1-1; D gene: -; clone size: -; V gene: TRBV10-3; CDR3 DNA: TGTGCCATCAGTGAAAACCGGCCAGGGAACACTGAAGCTTTCTTT; CDR3 protein: CAISENRPGNTEAFF
J gene: TRBJ1-5; D gene: -; clone size: -; V gene: TRBV6-6; CDR3 DNA: TGTGCCAGCAGTCGACAGGATCAGCCCCAGCATTTT; CDR3 protein: CASSRQDQPQHF
J gene: TRBJ1-2; D gene: TRBD1; clone size: -; V gene: TRBV28; CDR3 DNA: TGTGCCAGCAGTACGACAGGGAACTATGGCTACACCTTC; CDR3 protein: CASSTTGNYGYTF
J gene: TRBJ2-3; D gene: TRBD1; clone size: -; V gene: TRBV11-3; CDR3 DNA: TGTGCCAGCAGCTTTAACAGGGGGCCCACAGATACGCAGTATTTT; CDR3 protein: CASSFNRGPTDTQYF
J gene: TRBJ1-4; D gene: TRBD1; clone size: -; V gene: TRBV13; CDR3 DNA: TGTGCCAGCAGCTCACGGACAGGGCATAATGAAAAACTGTTTTTT; CDR3 protein: CASSSRTGHNEKLFF
J gene: TRBJ1-2; D gene: -; clone size: -; V gene: TRBV14; CDR3 DNA: TGTGCCAGCAGCCAAGCATCATCCGGGATCTATGGCTACACCTTC; CDR3 protein: CASSQASSGIYGYTF
J gene: TRBJ1-2; D gene: TRBD1; clone size: once; V gene: TRBV4-2; CDR3 DNA: TGTGCCAGCAGCCAGGCGACAGGGGGCTATGGCTACACCTTC; CDR3 protein: CASSQATGGYGYTF
J gene: TRBJ2-5; D gene: -; clone size: -; V gene: TRBV4-1; CDR3 DNA: TGCGCCAGCAGCCAAGCGCAACACACCCAAGAGACCCAGTACTTC; CDR3 protein: CASSQAQHTQETQYF
J gene: TRBJ2-7; D gene: -; clone size: once; V gene: TRBV18; CDR3 DNA: TGTGCCAGCTCACCCCCGAGGAGCTACGAGCAGTACTTC; CDR3 protein: CASSPPRSYEQYF
J gene: TRBJ1-2; D gene: -; clone size: -; V gene: TRBV6-5; CDR3 DNA: TGTGCCAGCAGCTTCCTTAAGGGGATCCATGGCTACACCTTC; CDR3 protein: CASSFLKGIHGYTF